Shown below are 2 T cell receptor beta chains from a single sample sequenced in a study of T-cell reconstitution after alpha-beta-depleted transplantation in children. Unique molecular identifiers were built into the TCRbeta library. Each CDR3 protein is one row after TCRdb ran MiXCR on the PCR reads. The table includes some 260,000 distinct CDR3 sequences, about 24% detected once. The starting material was PBMCs, mostly from graft donor cells, obtained 360 days after TCRalphabeta/CD19-depleted stem cell transplant. The source is a female patient aged 2-9 years who had a stem cell transplant for congenital amegakaryocytic thrombocytopenia, so the T cells may come from the graft donor.

This clonotype was seen only a few times. The V call is TRBV20-1, the J call TRBJ2-7, with 7 bases lining up with TRBD2. V shed 6 bases and J 12 bases; nucleotides not matched to a gene: 14. Germline CDR1 is DFQATT and CDR2 is SNEGSKA (reference sequence). The CDR3 is 12 residues long. CDR3: CSAERTSDRGYF. CDR3 sequence (DNA): TGCAGTGCCGAGCGCACTAGCGATCGGGGGTACTTC.

J is TRBJ2-3 and V is TRBV18, with a possible D match to TRBD1 (6 bases). V lost 10 bases, J lost 13 bases, and 24 bases lay in between. Germline loops: CDR1 KGHSH, CDR2 LQKENI. This CDR3 region has 13 residues. CDR3 bases: TGTGCCACCACGAAGCCAGGGGAGTATAAGGAGTATTTT. Protein sequence: CATTKPGEYKEYF.